This T cell receptor (beta chain) was retrieved from a study of T cells in Graves' hyperthyroidism and ophthalmopathy. The investigators amplified TCR beta CDR3 regions from RNA transcripts. The TCR CDR3 was amplified in a first-round RT-PCR using the HTBI primer set. MiXCR was run by TCRdb on the multiplex PCR reads, yielding one entry per CDR3 protein. The profile shows about 700,000 distinct CDR3 sequences, 14% of them singletons. This clonotype was picked up many times. The CDR3 runs 14 residues. Germline V gene lookup returns CDR1 KGHDR and CDR2 SFDVKD. Trimming took off 6 bases at V and 8 bases at J, with 18 bases between the two ends.

Sequencing was done on a sample of blood. The TCR sequence derives from a woman aged 18 to 35 with Graves' hyperthyroidism. V and J are TRBV24-1 and TRBJ2-5; D is perhaps TRBD1 (6 bases). CDR3 sequence reads: CATSPRTGTGTQYF. The CDR3 DNA sequence: TGTGCCACCAGTCCTCGAACAGGGACGGGCACCCAGTACTTC.